One sample yielded the 18 T cell receptor beta chains listed below, sequenced in a study of T cells in Graves' hyperthyroidism and ophthalmopathy. Amplified TCR beta CDR3 regions derived from RNA transcripts. A set of HTBI primers served as the primers for a first-round RT-PCR of the TCR CDR3. TCRdb re-called the multiplex PCR reads through MiXCR, storing one row per CDR3 protein. The sample has 600,000 or so distinct CDR3 sequences, 15% to 20% seen once. Sequencing was carried out using blood. These receptors were collected from a woman between 25 and 40 years old with Graves' hyperthyroidism.

The V and J genes are TRBV28 and TRBJ2-7, with D possibly TRBD2 on 6 matching bases. Germline-derived CDR1 and CDR2 are MDHEN and SYDVKM. The CDR3 is made up of 14 amino acids. The V end was cut by 7 bases, the J end by 4 bases, with 17 bases between. CDR3 loop: CASTPRVAEYEQYF. The DNA of the CDR3 is TGTGCCAGCACCCCCCGAGTAGCGGAATACGAGCAGTACTTC.

The CDR3 DNA follows: TGTGCCAGTACCTTGACAGTTAATAATTCACCCCTCCACTTT. Translation gives CASTLTVNNSPLHF. This chain links TRBV19 with TRBJ1-6; the D gene is possibly TRBD1 (5 bases). The V end lost 7 bases, the J end lost 5 bases, and 12 bases lay between the germline ends. The CDR3 loop spans 14 amino acids. Germline loops: CDR1 LNHDA, CDR2 SQIVND (reference sequence).

This clonotype was detected ten times or more. The gene calls are TRBV29-1 and TRBJ2-3; 10 nucleotides match TRBD1. The germline CDR1 and CDR2 sequences are SQVTM and ANQGSEA. CDR3 length: 15 residues. Trimming removed 4 bases from V and 3 bases from J; junction bases left unmatched: 7. CDR3 residues: CSVGQGAAKTDTQYF. DNA of the CDR3: TGCAGCGTTGGACAGGGGGCGGCTAAGACAGATACGCAGTATTTT.

The table lists this clonotype with many counts. The chain combines TRBV5-1 with TRBJ2-3; 10 bases are a match to TRBD2. CDR3 length equals 15 residues. CDR1 is SGHRS, CDR2 YFSETQ, per germline. The ends lost 4 bases at V and 4 bases at J; junction bases unmatched: 6. CDR3 residues: CASSSGTSEADTQYF. The CDR3 bases are TGCGCCAGCAGCAGCGGGACTAGCGAAGCAGATACGCAGTATTTT. Supplemented by reference TRBV5-1 and TRBJ2-3, the full variable domain reads KAGVTQTPRYLIKTRGQQVTLSCSPISGHRSVSWYQQTPGQGLQFLFEYFSETQRNKGNFPGRFSGRQFSNSRSEMNVSTLELGDSALYLCASSSGTSEADTQYFGPGTRLTVL.

This clonotype occurred a few times. The rearrangement joins TRBV13 to TRBJ2-3; 9 bases are shared with TRBD1. The CDR3 contains 14 residues. V was clipped by 5 bases and J by 5 bases; unmatched bases: 5. Germline assignment: CDR1 PRHDT and CDR2 FYEKMQ (reference sequence). CDR3 region: CASSRTGEKDTQYF. CDR3 nucleotide sequence: TGTGCCAGCAGCCGGACAGGGGAAAAAGATACGCAGTATTTT.

The chain employs TRBV18 and TRBJ1-2; no firm D call. The CDR3 runs 13 residues. V lost 1 base and J 3 bases, leaving 6 bases between the germline ends. From germline, CDR1 is KGHSH and CDR2 LQKENI. This CDR3 reads CASSPRIDYGYTF. Here the CDR3 DNA reads TGTGCCAGCTCACCACGCATCGACTATGGCTACACCTTC. The variable domain in full, completed from reference TRBV18 and TRBJ1-2, reads NAGVMQNPRHLVRRRGQEARLRCSPMKGHSHVYWYRQLPEEGLKFMVYLQKENIIDESGMPKERFSAEFPKEGPSILRIQQVVRGDSAAYFCASSPRIDYGYTFGSGTRLTVV.

This chain connects TRBV4-1 to TRBJ2-6, with 7 bases aligning to TRBD1. Germline V CDR1 and CDR2: MGHRA, YSYEKL. V shed 0 bases and J 3 bases; nucleotides not matched to a gene: 14. The CDR3 runs to 20 residues. CDR3 sequence reads: CASSQERRTGGVIGANVLTF. CDR3 nucleotides: TGCGCCAGCAGCCAAGAAAGGCGGACAGGTGGGGTCATTGGGGCCAACGTCCTGACTTTC.

This clonotype was picked up a small number of times. The chain has TRBV10-3 and TRBJ2-3; 10 bases match TRBD1. J was trimmed by 5 bases and V by 7 bases; bases with no gene match: 3. Germline V gives CDR1 ENHRY, CDR2 SYGVKD. The CDR3 totals 13 residues. The CDR3 reads CAIMGQGIDTQYF. CDR3 DNA sequence: TGTGCCATCATGGGACAGGGGATAGATACGCAGTATTTT.

This clonotype came up a few times. V usage is TRBV20-1 and J usage is TRBJ1-3, with D perhaps matching TRBD1 (6 bases). Between the trimmed V and J ends, which lost 4 bases and 0 bases, there was a span of 13 bases. The CDR3 sequence is 15 residues long. The germline V gene encodes CDR1 DFQATT and CDR2 SNEGSKA (reference sequence). CDR3 coding DNA: TGCAGTGCTAATCCTCAGGGGCACTCTGGAAACACCATATATTTT. Its protein product is CSANPQGHSGNTIYF.

The CDR3 region is CASSSRTSGRAGDTQYF. For the CDR3, the DNA is TGTGCCAGCAGTTCTCGCACTAGCGGGAGGGCCGGAGATACGCAGTATTTT. V is TRBV6-2 or TRBV6-3 and J is TRBJ2-3; 13 bases are shared with TRBD2. This CDR3 spans 17 amino acids. Germline-derived CDR1 and CDR2 are MNHEY and SVGEGT. V shed 4 bases, J shed 5 bases, and the junction held 9 bases outside the gene matches.

The chain employs TRBV9 and TRBJ2-3; the D is unclear. This CDR3 has 16 residues. Trimming pared 1 base from V and 0 bases from J, leaving 12 bases between. Germline CDR1 SGDLS, CDR2 YYNGEE. The CDR3 DNA is TGTGCCAGCAGCGTAATGGGCTCGTCTAGCACAGATACGCAGTATTTT. This translates into CASSVMGSSSTDTQYF.

This clonotype has a handful of counts. This chain connects TRBV25-1 to TRBJ2-7; D not resolved. This CDR3 comprises 14 residues. Germline CDR1 MGHDK, CDR2 SYGVNS. V lost 5 bases and J 2 bases, leaving 13 bases between the germline ends. Here the CDR3 DNA reads TGTGCCAGCAGTTTACGTTCCCATCCCTACGAGCAGTACTTC. This gives the protein CASSLRSHPYEQYF.

This clonotype has at least ten counts. Mismatch with germline at one junction end may stem from a read error. The CDR3: CASSRTAYSNQPQHF. The CDR3 nucleotides are TGTGCCAGCAGTAGGACAGCTTATAGCAATCAGCCCCAGCATTTT. This sequence joins TRBV19 and TRBJ1-5; D is possibly TRBD1 (6 bases). The CDR3 is 15 amino acids. CDR1 and CDR2 (germline): LNHDA, SQIVND (reference sequence).

This clonotype has ten or more counts. The chain joins TRBV28 to TRBJ1-1, with D maybe TRBD1 (5 bases). CDR3 length: 14 amino acids. Trimming cost V 6 bases and J 0 bases, with 11 bases left between them. CDR1 MDHEN and CDR2 SYDVKM come from the germline V gene. This CDR3 reads CASRDRLMNTEAFF. CDR3 DNA: TGTGCCAGCAGAGACAGACTTATGAACACTGAAGCTTTCTTT. The full variable domain, in which reference TRBV28 and TRBJ1-1 provide the parts outside the CDR3, is DVKVTQSSRYLVKRTGEKVFLECVQDMDHENMFWYRQDPGLGLRLIYFSYDVKMKEKGDIPEGYSVSREKKERFSLILESASTNQTSMYLCASRDRLMNTEAFFGQGTRLTVV.

This clonotype was counted between two and nine times. The V and J genes are TRBV5-1 and TRBJ2-2; possibly TRBD2 for D (5 bases). V shed 1 base and J shed 7 bases, with 11 bases lying between them. Germline V CDR1 and CDR2: SGHRS, YFSETQ. CDR3 length equals 14 residues. CDR3 residues: CASSLTGNVGELFF. CDR3 nucleotide sequence: TGCGCCAGCAGCTTGACGGGGAATGTCGGGGAGCTGTTTTTT.

This clonotype was observed at least ten times. The V gene is TRBV20-1, the J gene TRBJ2-3; D is undetermined. This CDR3 region has 13 residues. CDR1 is DFQATT and CDR2 is SNEGSKA in the germline V gene (reference sequence). The ends were cut back, 6 bases at V and 3 bases at J, with 13 bases in the middle. The chain's CDR3 is CSASPYGTDTQYF. The CDR3 coding sequence is TGCAGTGCCAGCCCCTACGGAACAGATACGCAGTATTTT.

This clonotype has a count of ten or more. The chain recombines TRBV7-2 with TRBJ2-7, with D possibly being TRBD2 (6 bases). CDR3 length: 14 amino acids. The V and J ends lost 0 bases and 2 bases respectively, with 8 bases between them. Germline lookup yields CDR1 SGHTA and CDR2 FQGNSA. The CDR3 spells CASSLAGGTYEQYF. DNA for the CDR3: TGTGCCAGCAGCTTAGCGGGGGGAACCTACGAGCAGTACTTC.

The chain uses TRBV5-4 and TRBJ1-3, with TRBD1 identical over 7 bases. The germline CDR1 and CDR2 sequences are SGHNT and YYREEE (reference sequence). The CDR3 is made up of 17 amino acids. V was pared by 4 bases and J by 4 bases, with 14 bases of the junction left unmatched. The CDR3 protein is CASSPPGGGGAGNTIYF. The CDR3 region has the DNA TGTGCCAGCAGCCCCCCCGGGGGAGGGGGCGCCGGAAACACCATATATTTT.